Below, 5 T cell receptor beta chains from the same sample are listed, as sequenced in a study of shared T cell receptors in the human thymus. Produced via immunoSEQ multiplex PCR; TCRdb's table is partial and in-frame only. The repertoire holds 540,000 or so clones, with 75% to 85% as singletons. The same sample was also studied in work on human thymus T cells.

The sample was thymocytes. The source of these receptors is a boy under two years old with a congenital heart defect.

The V and J genes are TRBV4-2 and TRBJ2-6; a weak D match, TRBD2 (6 bases). The V end was cut by 0 bases, the J end by 4 bases, with 19 bases between. The CDR3 has 19 residues. Germline values: CDR1 LGHNA, CDR2 YNFKEQ. CDR3 loop: CASSQDRVGGRIGANVLTF. The CDR3, as DNA: TGTGCCAGCAGCCAAGATAGGGTCGGGGGAAGGATCGGGGCCAACGTCCTGACTTTC.

The chain couples TRBV4-1 to TRBJ1-5; no reliable D call. V lost 1 base and J lost 9, with 16 bases in between. The germline gives CDR1 MGHRA, CDR2 YSYEKL. CDR3 size: 15 residues. The DNA of the CDR3 is TGCGCCAGCAGCCAAGTCTCGGTTTCAAGCGCGCCCCAGCATTTT. This codes for CASSQVSVSSAPQHF.

The J gene is TRBJ2-1, the V gene TRBV29-1; weak D call: TRBD2 (5 bases). V lost 7 bases to trimming and J lost 0 bases, with 7 bases between them. Looked up from germline, CDR1 is SQVTM and CDR2 is ANQGSEA. The CDR3 spans 12 residues. The CDR3, as DNA: TGCAGCGCCGAGGGCTCCTACAATGAGCAGTTCTTC. This encodes CSAEGSYNEQFF.

The chain uses TRBV23-1 and TRBJ2-1; 8 bases match TRBD1. TRBV23-1 belongs to the ORF category, with a function that is uncertain. V dropped 8 bases and J dropped 4; count of bases not matched to a gene: 10. This CDR3 is 15 amino acids long. CDR3 sequence reads: CASFPWTGYYNEQFF. The CDR3 DNA follows: TGCGCCAGCTTCCCATGGACAGGGTATTACAATGAGCAGTTCTTC.

The rearrangement links TRBV13 to TRBJ2-1; a weak D match, TRBD2 (6 bases). Germline CDR1 reads PRHDT; CDR2 reads FYEKMQ (reference sequence). Trimming pared 5 bases from V and 4 bases from J, leaving 18 bases between. The CDR3 extends over 16 amino acids. The CDR3 DNA reads TGTGCCAGCAGCCCCCGATGGGGCGGGGAATACAATGAGCAGTTCTTC. This sequence encodes CASSPRWGGEYNEQFF. Looking up the rest from reference TRBV13 and TRBJ2-1 gives the full variable domain: AAGVIQSPRHLIKEKRETATLKCYPIPRHDTVYWYQQGPGQDPQFLISFYEKMQSDKGSIPDRFSAQQFSDYHSELNMSSLELGDSALYFCASSPRWGGEYNEQFFGPGTRLTVL.